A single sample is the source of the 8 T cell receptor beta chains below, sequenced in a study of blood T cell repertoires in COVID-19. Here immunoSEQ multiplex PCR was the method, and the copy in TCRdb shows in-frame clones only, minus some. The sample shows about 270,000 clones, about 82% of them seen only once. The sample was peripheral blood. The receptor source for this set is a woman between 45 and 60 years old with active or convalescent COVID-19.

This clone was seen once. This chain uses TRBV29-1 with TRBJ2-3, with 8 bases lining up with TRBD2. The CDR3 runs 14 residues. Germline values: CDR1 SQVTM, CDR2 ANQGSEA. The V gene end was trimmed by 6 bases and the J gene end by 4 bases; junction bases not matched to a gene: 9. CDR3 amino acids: CSVVLAGSSDTQYF. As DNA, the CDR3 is TGCAGCGTAGTCCTAGCGGGTTCATCAGATACGCAGTATTTT.

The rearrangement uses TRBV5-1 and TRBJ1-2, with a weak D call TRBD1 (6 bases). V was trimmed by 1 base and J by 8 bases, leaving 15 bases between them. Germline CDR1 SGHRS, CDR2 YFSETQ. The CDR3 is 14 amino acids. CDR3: CASSLQSQGWGYTF. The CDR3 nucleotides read TGCGCCAGCAGCTTGCAGTCACAGGGTTGGGGCTACACCTTC.

The CDR3 DNA sequence: TGTGCCAGCAGCTTAGCGACCCGGGTTATGAACACTGAAGCTTTCTTT. Translating gives CASSLATRVMNTEAFF. The chain joins TRBV7-8 to TRBJ1-1; D uncertain. The V end was cut by 0 bases, the J end by 0 bases, with 11 bases between. The CDR3 has 16 residues. Germline lookup yields CDR1 SGHVS and CDR2 FQNEAQ.

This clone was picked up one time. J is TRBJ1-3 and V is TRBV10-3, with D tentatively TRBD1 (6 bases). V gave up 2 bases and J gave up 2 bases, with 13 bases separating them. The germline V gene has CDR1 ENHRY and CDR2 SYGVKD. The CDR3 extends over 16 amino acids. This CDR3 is CAISEQVRGTGNTIYF. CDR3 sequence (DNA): TGTGCCATCAGTGAGCAGGTCAGGGGAACTGGAAACACCATATATTTT.

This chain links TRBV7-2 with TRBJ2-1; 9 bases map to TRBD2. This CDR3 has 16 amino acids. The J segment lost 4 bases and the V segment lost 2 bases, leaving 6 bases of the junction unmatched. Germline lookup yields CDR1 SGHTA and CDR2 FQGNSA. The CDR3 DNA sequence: TGTGCCAGCAGCTTAAGCCCTAGCGGGGTGTACAATGAGCAGTTCTTC. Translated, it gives CASSLSPSGVYNEQFF.

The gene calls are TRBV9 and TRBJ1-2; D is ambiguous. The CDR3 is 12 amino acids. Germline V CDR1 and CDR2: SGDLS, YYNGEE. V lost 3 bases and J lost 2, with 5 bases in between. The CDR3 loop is CASSAYNYGYTF. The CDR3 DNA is TGTGCCAGCAGCGCCTACAACTATGGCTACACCTTC.

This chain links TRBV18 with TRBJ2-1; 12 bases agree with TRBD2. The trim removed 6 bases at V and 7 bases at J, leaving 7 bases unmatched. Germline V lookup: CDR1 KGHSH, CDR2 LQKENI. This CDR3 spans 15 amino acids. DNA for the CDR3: TGTGCCAGCTCTCCTAGCGGGAGGGCCGGAAATGAGCAGTTCTTC. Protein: CASSPSGRAGNEQFF.

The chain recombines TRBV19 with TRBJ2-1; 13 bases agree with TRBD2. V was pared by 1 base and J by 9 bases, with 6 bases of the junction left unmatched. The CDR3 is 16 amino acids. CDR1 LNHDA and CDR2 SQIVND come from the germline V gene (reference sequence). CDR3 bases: TGTGCCAGTAGTATAGGACTAGCGGGAGGTTACGGTGAGCAGTTCTTC. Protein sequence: CASSIGLAGGYGEQFF.